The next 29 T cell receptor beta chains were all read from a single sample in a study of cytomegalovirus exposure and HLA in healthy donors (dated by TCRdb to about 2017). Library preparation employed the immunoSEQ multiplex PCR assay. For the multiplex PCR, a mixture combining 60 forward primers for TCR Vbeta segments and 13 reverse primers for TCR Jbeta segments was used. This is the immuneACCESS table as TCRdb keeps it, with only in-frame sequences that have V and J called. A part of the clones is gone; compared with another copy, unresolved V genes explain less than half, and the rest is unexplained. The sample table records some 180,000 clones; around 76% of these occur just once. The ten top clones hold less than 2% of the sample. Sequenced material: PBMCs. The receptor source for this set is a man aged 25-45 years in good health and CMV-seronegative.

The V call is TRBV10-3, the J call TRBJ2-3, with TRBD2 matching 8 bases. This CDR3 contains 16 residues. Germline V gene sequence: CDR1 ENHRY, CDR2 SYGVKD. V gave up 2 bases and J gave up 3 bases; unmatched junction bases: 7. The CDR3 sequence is CAISEGLSGATDTQYF. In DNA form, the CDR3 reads TGTGCCATCAGTGAGGGTCTTAGCGGGGCTACAGATACGCAGTATTTT.

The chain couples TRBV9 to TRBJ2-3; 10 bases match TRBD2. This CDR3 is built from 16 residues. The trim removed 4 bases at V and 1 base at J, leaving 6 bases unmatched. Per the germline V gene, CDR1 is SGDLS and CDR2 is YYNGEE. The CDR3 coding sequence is TGTGCCAGCAGCCCCGCTCTAGCGGGGGGCACAGATACGCAGTATTTT. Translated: CASSPALAGGTDTQYF.

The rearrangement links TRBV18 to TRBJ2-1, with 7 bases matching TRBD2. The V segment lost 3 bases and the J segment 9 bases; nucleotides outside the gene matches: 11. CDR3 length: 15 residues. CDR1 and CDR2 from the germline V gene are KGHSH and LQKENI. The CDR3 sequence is CASSPGTNPLGEQFF. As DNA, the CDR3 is TGTGCCAGCTCACCGGGGACTAACCCCCTGGGTGAGCAGTTCTTC.

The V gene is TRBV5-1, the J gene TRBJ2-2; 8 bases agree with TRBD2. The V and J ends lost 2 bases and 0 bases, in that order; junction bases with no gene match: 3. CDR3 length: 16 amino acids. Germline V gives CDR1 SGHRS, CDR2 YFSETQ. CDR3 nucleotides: TGCGCCAGCAGCTTACGAGCGGGAGCGAACACCGGGGAGCTGTTTTTT. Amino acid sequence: CASSLRAGANTGELFF.

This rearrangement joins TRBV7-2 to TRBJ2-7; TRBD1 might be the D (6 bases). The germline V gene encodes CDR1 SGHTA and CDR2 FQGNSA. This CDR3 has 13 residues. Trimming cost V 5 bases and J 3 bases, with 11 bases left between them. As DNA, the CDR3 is TGTGCCAGCAGCAGGAACAGGGTCTACGAGCAGTACTTC. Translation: CASSRNRVYEQYF.

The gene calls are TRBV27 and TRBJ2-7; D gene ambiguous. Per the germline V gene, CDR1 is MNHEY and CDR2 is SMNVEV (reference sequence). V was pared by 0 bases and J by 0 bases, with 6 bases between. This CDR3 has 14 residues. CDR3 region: CASSLSPSSYEQYF. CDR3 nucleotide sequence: TGTGCCAGCAGTTTATCCCCTAGCTCCTACGAGCAGTACTTC.

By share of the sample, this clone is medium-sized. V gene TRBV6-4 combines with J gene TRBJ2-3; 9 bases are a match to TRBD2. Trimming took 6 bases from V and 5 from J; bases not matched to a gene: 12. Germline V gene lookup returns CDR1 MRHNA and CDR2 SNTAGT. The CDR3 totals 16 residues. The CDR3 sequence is CASSKTAGGGGDTQYF. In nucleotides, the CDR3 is TGTGCCAGCAGCAAGACGGCGGGAGGGGGTGGAGATACGCAGTATTTT.

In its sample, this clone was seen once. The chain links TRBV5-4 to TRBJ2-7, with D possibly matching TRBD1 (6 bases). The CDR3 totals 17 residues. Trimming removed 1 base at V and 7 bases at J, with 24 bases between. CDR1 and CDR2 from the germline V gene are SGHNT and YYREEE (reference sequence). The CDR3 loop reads CASSLRQGSLLGQEQYF. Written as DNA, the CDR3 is TGTGCCAGCAGCTTGCGTCAGGGGTCTCTATTAGGTCAAGAGCAGTACTTC.

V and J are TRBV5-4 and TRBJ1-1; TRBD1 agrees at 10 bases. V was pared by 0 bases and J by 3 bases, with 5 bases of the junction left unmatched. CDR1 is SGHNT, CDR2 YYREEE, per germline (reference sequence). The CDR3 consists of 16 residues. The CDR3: CASSLGQGARDTEAFF. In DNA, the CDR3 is TGTGCCAGCAGCTTGGGACAGGGGGCCCGGGACACTGAAGCTTTCTTT.

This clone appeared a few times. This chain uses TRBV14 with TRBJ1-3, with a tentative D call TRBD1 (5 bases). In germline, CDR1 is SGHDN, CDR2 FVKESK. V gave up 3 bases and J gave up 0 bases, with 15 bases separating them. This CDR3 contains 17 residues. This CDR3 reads CASSQGGTVLSGNTIYF. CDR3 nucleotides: TGTGCCAGCAGCCAGGGGGGGACGGTGCTCTCTGGAAACACCATATATTTT.

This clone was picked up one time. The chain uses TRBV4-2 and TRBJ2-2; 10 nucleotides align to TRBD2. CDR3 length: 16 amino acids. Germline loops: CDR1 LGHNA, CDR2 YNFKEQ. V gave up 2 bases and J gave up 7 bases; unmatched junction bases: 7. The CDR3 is CASSQPSGRLGGELFF. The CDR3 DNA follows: TGTGCCAGCAGCCAACCTAGCGGGAGATTAGGCGGGGAGCTGTTTTTT.

The CDR3 bases are TGTGCCACGACGACAGGGGGGATTGAAAAACTGTTTTTT. This sequence encodes CATTTGGIEKLFF. This chain connects TRBV19 to TRBJ1-4, with 9 bases that match TRBD1. V lost 10 bases, J lost 7 bases, and 7 bases stayed unmatched. The CDR3 is 13 residues long. The germline CDR1 and CDR2 sequences are LNHDA and SQIVND (reference sequence). The complete variable domain, with remaining parts taken from reference TRBV19 and TRBJ1-4, reads DGGITQSPKYLFRKEGQNVTLSCEQNLNHDAMYWYRQDPGQGLRLIYYSQIVNDFQKGDIAEGYSVSREKKESFPLTVTSAQKNPTAFYLCATTTGGIEKLFFGSGTQLSVL.

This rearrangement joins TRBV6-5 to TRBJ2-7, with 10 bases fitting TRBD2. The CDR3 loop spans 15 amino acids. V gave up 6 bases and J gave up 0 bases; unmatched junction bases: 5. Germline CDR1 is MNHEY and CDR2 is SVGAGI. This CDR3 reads CASRQTSGSSYEQYF. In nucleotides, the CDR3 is TGTGCCAGCAGACAGACTAGCGGGTCCTCCTACGAGCAGTACTTC.

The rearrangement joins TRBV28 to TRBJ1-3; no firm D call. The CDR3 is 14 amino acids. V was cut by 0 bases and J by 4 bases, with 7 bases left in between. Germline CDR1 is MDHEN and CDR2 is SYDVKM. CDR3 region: CASSLWQLGNTIYF. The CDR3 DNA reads TGTGCCAGCAGTTTATGGCAACTAGGAAACACCATATATTTT.

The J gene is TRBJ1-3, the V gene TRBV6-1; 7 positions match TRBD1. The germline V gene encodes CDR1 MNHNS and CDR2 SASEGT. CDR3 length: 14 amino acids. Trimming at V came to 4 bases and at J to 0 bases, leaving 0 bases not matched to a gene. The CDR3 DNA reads TGTGCCAGCAGTGGGACAGGCTCTGGAAACACCATATATTTT. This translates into CASSGTGSGNTIYF.

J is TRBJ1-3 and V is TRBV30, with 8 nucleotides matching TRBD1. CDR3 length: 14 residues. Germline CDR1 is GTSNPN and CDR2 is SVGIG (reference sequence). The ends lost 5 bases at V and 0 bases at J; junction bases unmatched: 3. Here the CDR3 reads CAWATGASGNTIYF. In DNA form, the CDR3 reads TGTGCCTGGGCGACAGGGGCCTCTGGAAACACCATATATTTT.

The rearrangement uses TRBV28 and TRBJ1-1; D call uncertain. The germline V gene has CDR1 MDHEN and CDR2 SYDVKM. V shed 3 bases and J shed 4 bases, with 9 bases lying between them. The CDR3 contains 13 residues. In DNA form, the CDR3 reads TGTGCCAGCAGTTTCTCTCCCCCCACTGAAGCTTTCTTT. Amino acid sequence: CASSFSPPTEAFF. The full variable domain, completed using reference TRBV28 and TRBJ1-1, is DVKVTQSSRYLVKRTGEKVFLECVQDMDHENMFWYRQDPGLGLRLIYFSYDVKMKEKGDIPEGYSVSREKKERFSLILESASTNQTSMYLCASSFSPPTEAFFGQGTRLTVV.

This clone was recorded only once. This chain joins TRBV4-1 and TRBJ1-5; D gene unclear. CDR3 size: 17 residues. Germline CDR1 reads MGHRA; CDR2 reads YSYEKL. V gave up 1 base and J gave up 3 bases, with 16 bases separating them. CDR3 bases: TGCGCCAGCAGCCAAGTATACCCGGACTTAGTCAATCAGCCCCAGCATTTT. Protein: CASSQVYPDLVNQPQHF.

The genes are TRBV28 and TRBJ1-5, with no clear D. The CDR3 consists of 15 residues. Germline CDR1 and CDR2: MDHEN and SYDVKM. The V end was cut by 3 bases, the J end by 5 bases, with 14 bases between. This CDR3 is CASSLASRGYQPQHF. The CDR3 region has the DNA TGTGCCAGCAGTTTGGCGTCACGGGGTTATCAGCCCCAGCATTTT.

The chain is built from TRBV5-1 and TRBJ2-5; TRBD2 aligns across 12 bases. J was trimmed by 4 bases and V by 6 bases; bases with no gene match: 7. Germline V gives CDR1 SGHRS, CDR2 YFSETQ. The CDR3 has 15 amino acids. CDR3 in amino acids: CASTLMTSGRETQYF. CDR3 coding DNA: TGCGCCAGCACCCTTATGACTAGCGGGAGAGAGACCCAGTACTTC.

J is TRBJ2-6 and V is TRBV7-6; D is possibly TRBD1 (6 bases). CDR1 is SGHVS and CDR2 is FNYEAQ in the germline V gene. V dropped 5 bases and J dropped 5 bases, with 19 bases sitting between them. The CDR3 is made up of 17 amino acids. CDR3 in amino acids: CASSPTHRDPRANVLTF. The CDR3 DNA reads TGTGCCAGCAGCCCCACCCACAGGGATCCCAGGGCCAACGTCCTGACTTTC.

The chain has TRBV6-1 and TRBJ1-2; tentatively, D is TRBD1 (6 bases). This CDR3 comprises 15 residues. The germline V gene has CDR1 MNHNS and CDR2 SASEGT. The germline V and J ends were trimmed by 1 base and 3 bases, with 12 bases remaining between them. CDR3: CASSEVQGIHYGYTF. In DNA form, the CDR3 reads TGTGCCAGCAGTGAAGTCCAGGGGATCCACTATGGCTACACCTTC.

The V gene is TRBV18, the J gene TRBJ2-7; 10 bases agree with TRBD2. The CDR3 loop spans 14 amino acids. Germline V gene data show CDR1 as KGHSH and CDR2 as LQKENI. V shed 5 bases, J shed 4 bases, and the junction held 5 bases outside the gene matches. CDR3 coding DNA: TGTGCCAGCTCAACAGCGGGAGGGAGGTACGAGCAGTACTTC. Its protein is CASSTAGGRYEQYF.

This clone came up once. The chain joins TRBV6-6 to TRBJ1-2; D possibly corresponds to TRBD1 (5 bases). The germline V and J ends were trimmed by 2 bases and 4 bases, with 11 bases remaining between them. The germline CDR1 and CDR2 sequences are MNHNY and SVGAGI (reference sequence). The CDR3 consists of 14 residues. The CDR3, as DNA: TGTGCCAGCAGTTACGGGGGGTCCTCCTATGGCTACACCTTC. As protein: CASSYGGSSYGYTF.

CDR3 DNA: TGTGCCAGCAGATTGCTAGCGGGAGCCTTCGAGCAGTACTTC. Translating it yields CASRLLAGAFEQYF. The J gene is TRBJ2-5, the V gene TRBV5-6, with 10 bases aligning to TRBD2. The tail of the sequence fits TRBJ2-7 better, so the J call may be wrong. This CDR3 has 14 amino acids. Germline V gene lookup returns CDR1 SGHDT and CDR2 YYEEEE.

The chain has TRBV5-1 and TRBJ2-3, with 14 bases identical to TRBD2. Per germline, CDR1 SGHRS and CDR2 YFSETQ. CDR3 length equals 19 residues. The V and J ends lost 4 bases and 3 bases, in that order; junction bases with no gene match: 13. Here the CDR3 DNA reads TGCGCCAGCAGCCCCGGACTAGCGGGGGGTATAGCATTGACAGATACGCAGTATTTT. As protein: CASSPGLAGGIALTDTQYF. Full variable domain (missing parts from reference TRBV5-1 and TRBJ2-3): KAGVTQTPRYLIKTRGQQVTLSCSPISGHRSVSWYQQTPGQGLQFLFEYFSETQRNKGNFPGRFSGRQFSNSRSEMNVSTLELGDSALYLCASSPGLAGGIALTDTQYFGPGTRLTVL.

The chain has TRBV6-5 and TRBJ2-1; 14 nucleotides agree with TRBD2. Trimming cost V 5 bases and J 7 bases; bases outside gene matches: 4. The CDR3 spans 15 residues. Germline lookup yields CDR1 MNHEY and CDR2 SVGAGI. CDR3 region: CASSTTSGRANEQFF. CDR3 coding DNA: TGTGCCAGCAGTACGACTAGCGGGAGGGCGAATGAGCAGTTCTTC.

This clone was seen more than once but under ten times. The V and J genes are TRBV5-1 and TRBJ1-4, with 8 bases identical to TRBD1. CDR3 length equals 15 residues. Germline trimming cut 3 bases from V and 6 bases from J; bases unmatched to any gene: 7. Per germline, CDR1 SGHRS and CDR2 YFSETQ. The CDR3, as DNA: TGCGCCAGCAGCTCGGGGGACAGGCCAGATGAAAAACTGTTTTTT. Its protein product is CASSSGDRPDEKLFF.

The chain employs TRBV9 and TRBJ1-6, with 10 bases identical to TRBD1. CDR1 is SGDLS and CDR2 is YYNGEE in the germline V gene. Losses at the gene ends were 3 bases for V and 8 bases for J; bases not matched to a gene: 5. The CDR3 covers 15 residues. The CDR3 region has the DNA TGTGCCAGCAGCGCCGTCGGACAGGGGGATTCACCCCTCCACTTT. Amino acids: CASSAVGQGDSPLHF.